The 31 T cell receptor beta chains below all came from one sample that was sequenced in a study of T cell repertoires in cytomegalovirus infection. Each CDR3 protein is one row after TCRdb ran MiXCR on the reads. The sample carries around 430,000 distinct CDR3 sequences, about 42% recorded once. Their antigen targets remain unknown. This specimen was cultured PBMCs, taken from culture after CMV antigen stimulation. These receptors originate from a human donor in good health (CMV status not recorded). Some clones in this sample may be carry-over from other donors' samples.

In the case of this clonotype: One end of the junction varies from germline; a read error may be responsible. The CDR3, as DNA: TGTGCCAGCAGTCCCGGGACTAGCGTCACCGGGGAGATGTTTTTT. Protein: CASSPGTSVTGEMFF. This chain connects TRBV27 to TRBJ2-2, with 10 bases fitting TRBD2. The length of the CDR3 is 15 residues. CDR1 and CDR2 from the germline V gene are MNHEY and SMNVEV (reference sequence).

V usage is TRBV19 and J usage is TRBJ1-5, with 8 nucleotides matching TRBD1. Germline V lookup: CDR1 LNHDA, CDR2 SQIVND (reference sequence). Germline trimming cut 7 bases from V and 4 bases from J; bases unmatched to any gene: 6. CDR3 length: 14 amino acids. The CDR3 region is CASTGQVANQPQHF. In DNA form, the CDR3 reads TGTGCCAGTACGGGACAGGTAGCAAATCAGCCCCAGCATTTT.

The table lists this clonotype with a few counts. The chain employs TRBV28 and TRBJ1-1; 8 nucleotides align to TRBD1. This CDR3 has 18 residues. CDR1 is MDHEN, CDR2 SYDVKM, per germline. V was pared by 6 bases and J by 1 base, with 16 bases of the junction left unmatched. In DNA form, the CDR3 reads TGTGCCAGCAGCCCGGACAGGGAGGAAGGATGGGCGAACACTGAAGCTTTCTTT. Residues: CASSPDREEGWANTEAFF.

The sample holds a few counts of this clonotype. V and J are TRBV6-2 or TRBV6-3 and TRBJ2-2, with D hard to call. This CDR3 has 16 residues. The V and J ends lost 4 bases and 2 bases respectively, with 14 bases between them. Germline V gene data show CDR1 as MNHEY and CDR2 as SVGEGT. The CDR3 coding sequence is TGTGCCAGCAGTTCGGTAGTCCCCTATAACACCGGGGAGCTGTTTTTT. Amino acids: CASSSVVPYNTGELFF.

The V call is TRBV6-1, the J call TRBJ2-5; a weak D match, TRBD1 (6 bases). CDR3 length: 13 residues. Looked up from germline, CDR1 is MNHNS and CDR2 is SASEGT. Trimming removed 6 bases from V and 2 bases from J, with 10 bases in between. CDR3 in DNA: TGTGCCAGCAGGAGGGGGACGCAAGAGACCCAGTACTTC. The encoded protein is CASRRGTQETQYF.

The CDR3 sequence is CASSAQNTDTQYF. The CDR3 bases are TGTGCCAGCAGTGCGCAGAACACAGATACGCAGTATTTT. V gene TRBV27 combines with J gene TRBJ2-3; D is undetermined. Germline V gene lookup returns CDR1 MNHEY and CDR2 SMNVEV (reference sequence). Trimming left V 5 bases short and J 2 bases short, with 8 bases between. CDR3 length equals 13 residues.

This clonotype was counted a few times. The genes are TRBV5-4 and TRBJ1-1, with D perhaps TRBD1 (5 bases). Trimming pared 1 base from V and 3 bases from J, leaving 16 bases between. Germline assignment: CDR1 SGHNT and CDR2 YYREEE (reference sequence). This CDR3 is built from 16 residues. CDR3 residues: CASSLFGGWTDTEAFF. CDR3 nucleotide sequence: TGTGCCAGCAGCTTGTTTGGGGGGTGGACGGACACTGAAGCTTTCTTT.

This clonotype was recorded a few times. CDR3 in DNA: TGTGCCAGCAGCGTCGGACTAGCGGGCGTTGGGGAGACCCAGTACTTC. It encodes CASSVGLAGVGETQYF. The rearrangement uses TRBV11-2 and TRBJ2-5, with 11 bases lining up with TRBD2. CDR1 and CDR2 from the germline V gene are SGHAT and FQNNGV. The V and J ends lost 5 bases and 5 bases, in that order; junction bases with no gene match: 10. The CDR3 has 16 amino acids.

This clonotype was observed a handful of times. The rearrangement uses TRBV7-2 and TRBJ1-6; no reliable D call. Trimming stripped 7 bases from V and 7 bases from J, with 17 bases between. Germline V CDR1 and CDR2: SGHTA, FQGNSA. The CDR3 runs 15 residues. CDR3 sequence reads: CASNIWGGGNSPLHF. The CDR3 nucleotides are TGTGCCAGCAACATATGGGGAGGAGGAAATTCACCCCTCCACTTT.

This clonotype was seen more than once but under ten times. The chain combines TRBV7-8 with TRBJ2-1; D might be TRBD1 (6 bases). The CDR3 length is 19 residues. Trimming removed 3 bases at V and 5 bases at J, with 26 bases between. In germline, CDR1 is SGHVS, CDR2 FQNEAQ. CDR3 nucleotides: TGTGCCAGCAGCTTGAACAGGGTATTGCTTGGTGGGCGGCACAATGAGCAGTTCTTC. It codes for CASSLNRVLLGGRHNEQFF.

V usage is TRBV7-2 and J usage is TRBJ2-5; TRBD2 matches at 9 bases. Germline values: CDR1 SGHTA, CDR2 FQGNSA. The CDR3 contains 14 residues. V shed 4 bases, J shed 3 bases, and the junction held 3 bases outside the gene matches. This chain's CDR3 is CASSSRLAEETQYF. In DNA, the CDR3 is TGTGCCAGCAGCTCCCGACTAGCGGAAGAGACCCAGTACTTC.

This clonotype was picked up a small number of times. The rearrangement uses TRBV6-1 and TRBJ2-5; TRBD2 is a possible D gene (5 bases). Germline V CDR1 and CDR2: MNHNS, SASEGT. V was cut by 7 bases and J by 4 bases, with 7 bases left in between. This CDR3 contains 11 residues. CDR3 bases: TGTGCCAGCACCGCGGGAGAGACCCAGTACTTC. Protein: CASTAGETQYF.

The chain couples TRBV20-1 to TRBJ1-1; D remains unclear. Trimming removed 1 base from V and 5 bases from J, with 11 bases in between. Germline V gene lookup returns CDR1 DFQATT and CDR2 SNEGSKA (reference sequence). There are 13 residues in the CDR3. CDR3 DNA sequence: TGCAGTGCTAGAGTGGAGGGTCGGACTGAAGCTTTCTTT. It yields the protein CSARVEGRTEAFF.

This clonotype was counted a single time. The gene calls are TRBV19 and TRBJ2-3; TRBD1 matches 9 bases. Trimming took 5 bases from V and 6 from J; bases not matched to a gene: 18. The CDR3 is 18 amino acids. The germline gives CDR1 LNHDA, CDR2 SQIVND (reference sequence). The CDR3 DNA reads TGTGCCAGTAGTCTCAAAATACCCGGGACAGGGAGGTTGGATACGCAGTATTTT. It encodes CASSLKIPGTGRLDTQYF.

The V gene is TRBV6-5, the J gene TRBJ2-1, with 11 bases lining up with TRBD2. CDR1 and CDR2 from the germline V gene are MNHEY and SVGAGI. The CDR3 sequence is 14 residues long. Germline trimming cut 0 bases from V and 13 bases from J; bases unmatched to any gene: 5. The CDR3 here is CASSYSRGLAVQFF. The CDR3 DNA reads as TGTGCCAGCAGTTACTCGAGGGGACTAGCGGTACAGTTCTTC.

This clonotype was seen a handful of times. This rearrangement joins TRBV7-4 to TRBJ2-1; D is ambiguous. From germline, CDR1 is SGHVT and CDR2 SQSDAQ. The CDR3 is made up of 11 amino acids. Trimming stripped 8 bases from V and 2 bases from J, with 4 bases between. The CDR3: CASCTYNEQFF. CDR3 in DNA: TGTGCCAGCTGTACCTACAATGAGCAGTTCTTC.

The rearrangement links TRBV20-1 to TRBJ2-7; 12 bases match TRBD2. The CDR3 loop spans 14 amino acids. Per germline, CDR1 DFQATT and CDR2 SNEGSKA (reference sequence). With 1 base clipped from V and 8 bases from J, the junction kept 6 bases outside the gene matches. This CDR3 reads CSARVLAGGSKQYF. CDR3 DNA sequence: TGCAGTGCTAGAGTACTAGCGGGAGGATCCAAGCAGTACTTC.

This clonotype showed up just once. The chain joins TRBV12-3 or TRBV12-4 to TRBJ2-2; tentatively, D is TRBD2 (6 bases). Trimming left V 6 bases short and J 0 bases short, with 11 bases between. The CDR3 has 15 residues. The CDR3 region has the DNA TGTGCCAGCAGACGGACGGGAGCGAACACCGGGGAGCTGTTTTTT. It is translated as CASRRTGANTGELFF.

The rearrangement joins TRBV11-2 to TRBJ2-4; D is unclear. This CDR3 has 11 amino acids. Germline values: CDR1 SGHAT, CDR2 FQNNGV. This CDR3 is CELTRLGIQYF. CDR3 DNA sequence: TGTGAGCTAACCAGACTCGGCATTCAGTACTTC.

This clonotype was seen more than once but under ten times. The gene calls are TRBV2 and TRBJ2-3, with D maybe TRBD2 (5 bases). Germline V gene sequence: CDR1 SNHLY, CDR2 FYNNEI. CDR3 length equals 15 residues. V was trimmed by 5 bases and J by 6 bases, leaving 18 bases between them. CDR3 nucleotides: TGTGCCAGCAGTCCCCTAGCACAAGGTCGGGATACGCAGTATTTT. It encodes CASSPLAQGRDTQYF.

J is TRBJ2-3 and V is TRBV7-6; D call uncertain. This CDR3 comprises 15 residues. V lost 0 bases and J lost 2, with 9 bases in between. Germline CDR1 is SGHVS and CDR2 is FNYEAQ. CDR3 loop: CASSLASHITDTQYF. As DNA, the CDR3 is TGTGCCAGCAGCTTAGCCTCACACATCACAGATACGCAGTATTTT.

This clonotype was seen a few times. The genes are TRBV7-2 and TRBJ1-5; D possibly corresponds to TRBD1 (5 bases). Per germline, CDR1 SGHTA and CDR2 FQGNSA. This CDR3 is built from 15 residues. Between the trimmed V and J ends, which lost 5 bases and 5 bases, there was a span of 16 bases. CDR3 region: CASSRTSGKDQPQHF. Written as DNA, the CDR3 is TGTGCCAGCAGCCGAACCTCAGGGAAAGATCAGCCCCAGCATTTT. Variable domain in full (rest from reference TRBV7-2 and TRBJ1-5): GAGVSQSPSNKVTEKGKDVELRCDPISGHTALYWYRQSLGQGLEFLIYFQGNSAPDKSGLPSDRFSAERTGGSVSTLTIQRTQQEDSAVYLCASSRTSGKDQPQHFGDGTRLSIL.

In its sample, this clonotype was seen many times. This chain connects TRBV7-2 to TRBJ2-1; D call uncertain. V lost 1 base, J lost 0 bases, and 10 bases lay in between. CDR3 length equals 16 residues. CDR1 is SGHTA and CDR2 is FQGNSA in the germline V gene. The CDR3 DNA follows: TGTGCCAGCAGCTTAGAATGGCGGAGCTCCTACAATGAGCAGTTCTTC. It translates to CASSLEWRSSYNEQFF.

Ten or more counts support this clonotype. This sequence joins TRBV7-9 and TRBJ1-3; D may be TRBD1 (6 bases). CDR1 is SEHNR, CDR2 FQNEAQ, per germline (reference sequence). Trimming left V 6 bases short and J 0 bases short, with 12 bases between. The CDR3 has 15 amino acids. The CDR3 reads CASSLGQSSGNTIYF. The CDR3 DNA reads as TGTGCCAGCAGTCTCGGACAGAGCTCTGGAAACACCATATATTTT.

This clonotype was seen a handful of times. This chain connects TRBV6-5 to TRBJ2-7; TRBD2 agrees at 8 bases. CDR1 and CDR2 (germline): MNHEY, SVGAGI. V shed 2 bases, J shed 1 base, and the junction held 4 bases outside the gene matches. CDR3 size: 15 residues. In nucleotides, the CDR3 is TGTGCCAGCAGTTACACGGCGGGAGGTTCCTACGAGCAGTACTTC. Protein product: CASSYTAGGSYEQYF.

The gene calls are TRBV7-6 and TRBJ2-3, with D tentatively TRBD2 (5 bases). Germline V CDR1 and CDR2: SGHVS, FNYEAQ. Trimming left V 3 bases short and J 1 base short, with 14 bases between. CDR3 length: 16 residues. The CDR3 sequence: CASSLEVRAGTDTQYF. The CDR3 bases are TGTGCCAGCAGCTTGGAGGTTAGGGCGGGCACAGATACGCAGTATTTT.

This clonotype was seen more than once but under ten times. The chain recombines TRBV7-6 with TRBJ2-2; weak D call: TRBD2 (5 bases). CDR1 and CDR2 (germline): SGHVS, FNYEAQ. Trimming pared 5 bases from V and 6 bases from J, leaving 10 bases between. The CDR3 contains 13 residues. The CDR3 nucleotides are TGTGCCAGCAGCCCAGAGGGCGCCGGGGAGCTGTTTTTT. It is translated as CASSPEGAGELFF.

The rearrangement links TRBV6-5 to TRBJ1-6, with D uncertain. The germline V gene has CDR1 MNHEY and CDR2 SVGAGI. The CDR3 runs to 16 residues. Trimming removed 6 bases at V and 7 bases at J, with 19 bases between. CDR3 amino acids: CASRTRQADGNSPLHF. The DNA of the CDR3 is TGTGCCAGCAGAACTCGCCAGGCGGATGGGAATTCACCCCTCCACTTT.

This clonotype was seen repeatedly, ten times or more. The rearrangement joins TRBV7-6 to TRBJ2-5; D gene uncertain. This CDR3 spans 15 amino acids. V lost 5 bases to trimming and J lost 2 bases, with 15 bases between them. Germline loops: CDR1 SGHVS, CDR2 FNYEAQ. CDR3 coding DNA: TGTGCCAGCAGCCCACTATGGCGGAAACAAGAGACCCAGTACTTC. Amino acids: CASSPLWRKQETQYF.

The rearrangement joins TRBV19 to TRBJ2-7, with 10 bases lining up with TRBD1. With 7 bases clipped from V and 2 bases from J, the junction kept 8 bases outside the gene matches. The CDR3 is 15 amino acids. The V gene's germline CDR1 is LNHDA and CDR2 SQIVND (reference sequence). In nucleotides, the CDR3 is TGTGCCAGTAAGCGTGGGGACAGGGGAACCTACGAGCAGTACTTC. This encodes CASKRGDRGTYEQYF. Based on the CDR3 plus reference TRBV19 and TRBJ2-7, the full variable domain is DGGITQSPKYLFRKEGQNVTLSCEQNLNHDAMYWYRQDPGQGLRLIYYSQIVNDFQKGDIAEGYSVSREKKESFPLTVTSAQKNPTAFYLCASKRGDRGTYEQYFGPGTRLTVT.

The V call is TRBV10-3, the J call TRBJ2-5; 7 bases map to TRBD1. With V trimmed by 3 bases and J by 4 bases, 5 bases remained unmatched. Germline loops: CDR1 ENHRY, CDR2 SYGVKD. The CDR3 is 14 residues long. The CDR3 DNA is TGTGCCATCAGTGAATACAGGGGAATAGAGACCCAGTACTTC. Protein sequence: CAISEYRGIETQYF.